The TCR beta chain described here comes from a study of prognosis after radiotherapy for stage I lung cancer. Amplification of the TCR beta CDR3 (from genomic DNA) was done by two-round multiplex PCR. Individual primers that were specific to each TRBV and TRBJ gene served in first-round PCR. Each CDR3 protein gets one entry after TCRdb re-called the multiplex PCR reads with MiXCR. Counted here are fewer than 25,000 distinct CDR3 sequences, roughly 44% occurring once; the ten biggest clones make up roughly 30%. This CDR3 spans 12 amino acids. Germline V lookup: CDR1 MNHEY, CDR2 SVGAGI. A remark on this clonotype: One end of the junction varies from germline; a read error may be responsible.

Specimen: PBMCs, collected before or after stereotactic body radiation therapy (not recorded which). This chain uses TRBV6-5 with TRBJ2-7; perhaps TRBD2 as D (5 bases). The receptor was isolated from a donor aged 50 or older with non-small cell lung cancer. CDR3 sequence (DNA): TGTGCCAGCAGTTATGCGGGCTACGATCAGTACTTC. This translates into CASSYAGYDQYF.